Each of the 22 T cell receptor beta chains below was sequenced from the same sample in a study of blood T cell repertoires in COVID-19. The assay was immunoSEQ multiplex PCR, and TCRdb's table has in-frame clones only and misses some. This table has under 450,000 clones, 89% appearing once. The sample comprised peripheral blood. The receptors were sampled from a woman in her forties with COVID-19, enrolled during active disease.

The table lists this clone with a count of one. The chain recombines TRBV10-3 with TRBJ1-2; D remains unclear. This CDR3 has 15 amino acids. Between the trimmed V and J ends, which lost 0 bases and 2 bases, there was a span of 10 bases. The germline V gene encodes CDR1 ENHRY and CDR2 SYGVKD. The DNA of the CDR3 is TGTGCCATCAGTGAGTCGGCAGGTCGAAACTATGGCTACACCTTC. Its translation: CAISESAGRNYGYTF.

This chain uses TRBV28 with TRBJ1-1; the D gene is possibly TRBD1 (6 bases). V dropped 3 bases and J dropped 1 base, with 12 bases sitting between them. The CDR3 runs 15 residues. The V gene's germline CDR1 is MDHEN and CDR2 SYDVKM. Here the CDR3 reads CASSLGGGPNTEAFF. CDR3 coding DNA: TGTGCCAGCAGTTTGGGTGGGGGCCCGAACACTGAAGCTTTCTTT.

This rearrangement joins TRBV5-1 to TRBJ1-1, with D unclear. Trimming stripped 3 bases from V and 1 base from J, with 10 bases between. This CDR3 has 14 amino acids. Germline CDR1 reads SGHRS; CDR2 reads YFSETQ. The DNA for the CDR3 is TGCGCCAGCAGCTCGGGAGGTGGGAACACTGAAGCTTTCTTT. This codes for CASSSGGGNTEAFF.

This chain connects TRBV3-1 (or the pseudogene TRBV3-2) to TRBJ1-1; 8 bases fit TRBD1. V dropped 0 bases and J dropped 6; count of bases not matched to a gene: 9. Germline V CDR1 and CDR2: LGHDT, YNNKEL (reference sequence). The CDR3 contains 16 residues. As DNA, the CDR3 is TGTGCCAGCAGCCAAGACCCCCAGGGGGCCTTAGCTGAAGCTTTCTTT. It translates to CASSQDPQGALAEAFF.

This chain connects TRBV2 to TRBJ1-1, with TRBD1 as a possible D gene (6 bases). Germline CDR1 reads SNHLY; CDR2 reads FYNNEI. The V gene lost 3 bases and the J gene lost 2 bases, with 16 bases spanning the gap. This CDR3 is 16 amino acids long. CDR3 loop: CASSEARQEINTEAFF. DNA of the CDR3: TGTGCCAGCAGTGAGGCTCGACAGGAAATTAACACTGAAGCTTTCTTT.

The chain is built from TRBV5-1 and TRBJ2-4; 11 nucleotides align to TRBD1. The CDR3 extends over 14 amino acids. The germline V gene has CDR1 SGHRS and CDR2 YFSETQ. Trimming removed 4 bases from V and 8 bases from J; junction bases left unmatched: 5. The CDR3 protein is CASSRGQGADIQYF. The CDR3 nucleotides are TGCGCCAGCAGCCGTGGACAGGGGGCTGACATTCAGTACTTC.

The chain links TRBV28 to TRBJ2-3; 10 positions match TRBD2. CDR1 is MDHEN and CDR2 is SYDVKM in the germline V gene. J was trimmed by 6 bases and V by 2 bases; bases with no gene match: 14. The CDR3 sequence is 18 residues long. The CDR3, as DNA: TGTGCCAGCAGTTTAATCTCGCCAGCGGGGGGGCCGGTGGATACGCAGTATTTT. Its protein product is CASSLISPAGGPVDTQYF.

The chain joins TRBV4-1 to TRBJ2-1, with 7 positions matching TRBD2. V trimming: 4 bases; J trimming: 8 bases; junction bases outside the gene matches: 11. The CDR3 runs 15 residues. Per germline, CDR1 MGHRA and CDR2 YSYEKL. Here the CDR3 DNA reads TGCGCCAGCAGCCGGGGGAGGGCCTCATCGGATGAGCAGTTCTTC. Protein: CASSRGRASSDEQFF.

In its sample, this clone was seen a few times. This chain uses TRBV27 with TRBJ2-1, with 9 bases fitting TRBD2. Germline V lookup: CDR1 MNHEY, CDR2 SMNVEV (reference sequence). The CDR3 totals 16 residues. Trimming at V came to 3 bases and at J to 7 bases, leaving 10 bases not matched to a gene. The DNA for the CDR3 is TGTGCCAGCAGTTTGAGTCCGGCGGGAGGGCGGAATGAGCAGTTCTTC. This codes for CASSLSPAGGRNEQFF.

The chain is built from TRBV5-1 and TRBJ1-1; D not resolved. Looked up from germline, CDR1 is SGHRS and CDR2 is YFSETQ. The CDR3 length is 14 residues. The V end was cut by 0 bases, the J end by 1 base, with 7 bases between. The CDR3 loop is CASSLVSGNTEAFF. CDR3 DNA: TGCGCCAGCAGCTTGGTATCAGGGAACACTGAAGCTTTCTTT.

The chain recombines TRBV4-1 with TRBJ1-1, with 8 nucleotides matching TRBD1. The ends lost 4 bases at V and 0 bases at J; junction bases unmatched: 7. Germline V gives CDR1 MGHRA, CDR2 YSYEKL. The CDR3 is 16 residues long. The CDR3 nucleotides are TGCGCCAGCAGCCGAACCGGGACAGGCATGAACACTGAAGCTTTCTTT. Protein product: CASSRTGTGMNTEAFF.

This chain links TRBV19 with TRBJ2-4; a weak D match, TRBD2 (6 bases). V lost 4 bases and J 0 bases, leaving 16 bases between the germline ends. Per germline, CDR1 LNHDA and CDR2 SQIVND (reference sequence). The CDR3 has 17 amino acids. CDR3 protein: CASSTPGRTIAKNIQYF. The CDR3 coding sequence is TGTGCCAGTAGTACCCCGGGGAGGACCATAGCCAAAAACATTCAGTACTTC.

This sequence joins TRBV4-1 and TRBJ1-3; a possible D gene is TRBD1 (5 bases). CDR1 and CDR2 from the germline V gene are MGHRA and YSYEKL. This CDR3 contains 17 residues. V lost 0 bases and J lost 4, with 16 bases in between. CDR3: CASSQDRDSMWGNTIYF. DNA for the CDR3: TGCGCCAGCAGCCAAGATCGAGACAGTATGTGGGGAAACACCATATATTTT.

This chain connects TRBV5-1 to TRBJ1-1, with TRBD1 matching over 10 bases. Germline loops: CDR1 SGHRS, CDR2 YFSETQ. With V trimmed by 4 bases and J by 1 base, 10 bases remained unmatched. This CDR3 spans 17 amino acids. Here the CDR3 reads CASSLRSGDRGNTEAFF. The CDR3 DNA follows: TGCGCCAGCAGCCTCCGCTCTGGGGACAGGGGGAACACTGAAGCTTTCTTT.

In this sample, this clone turned up a few times. V and J are TRBV19 and TRBJ2-6; 8 bases map to TRBD1. V trimming: 3 bases; J trimming: 0 bases; junction bases outside the gene matches: 7. The CDR3 spans 18 residues. Germline V gene sequence: CDR1 LNHDA, CDR2 SQIVND (reference sequence). This chain's CDR3 is CASSMGRGLLSGANVLTF. Here the CDR3 DNA reads TGTGCCAGTAGTATGGGCAGGGGGCTTCTCTCTGGGGCCAACGTCCTGACTTTC.

The chain combines TRBV7-2 with TRBJ1-1; D remains ambiguous. The length of the CDR3 is 13 residues. Germline CDR1 reads SGHTA; CDR2 reads FQGNSA. V was shortened by 3 bases and J by 5 bases, with 10 bases between the two germline ends. The CDR3 DNA is TGTGCCAGCAGCTTTTCCGCGGAAACTGAAGCTTTCTTT. As protein: CASSFSAETEAFF.

This clone was observed a few times. The chain links TRBV9 to TRBJ2-5, with TRBD1 as a possible D gene (5 bases). This CDR3 is 14 amino acids long. The V gene lost 3 bases and the J gene lost 2 bases, with 11 bases spanning the gap. Germline values: CDR1 SGDLS, CDR2 YYNGEE. CDR3 residues: CASSERAGQETQYF. CDR3 bases: TGTGCCAGCAGCGAAAGGGCAGGGCAAGAGACCCAGTACTTC. Combining the CDR3 with reference TRBV9 and TRBJ2-5 gives the whole variable domain DSGVTQTPKHLITATGQRVTLRCSPRSGDLSVYWYQQSLDQGLQFLIQYYNGEERAKGNILERFSAQQFPDLHSELNLSSLELGDSALYFCASSERAGQETQYFGPGTRLLVL.

The chain recombines TRBV5-1 with TRBJ2-3; TRBD2 matches at 7 bases. CDR1 is SGHRS, CDR2 YFSETQ, per germline. Losses at the gene ends were 6 bases for V and 4 bases for J; bases not matched to a gene: 11. The length of the CDR3 is 15 residues. CDR3 bases: TGCGCCAGCACCGGAGCGGGAACTTCGGCAGATACGCAGTATTTT. As protein: CASTGAGTSADTQYF.

The chain joins TRBV30 to TRBJ1-3, with no clear D. The CDR3 has 15 residues. V gave up 4 bases and J gave up 3 bases, with 16 bases separating them. CDR1 is GTSNPN, CDR2 SVGIG, per germline (reference sequence). CDR3 coding DNA: TGTGCCTGGACTGTAGTCCCGGGTAGTGGAAACACCATATATTTT. It yields the protein CAWTVVPGSGNTIYF.

This clone is a singleton in its sample. This rearrangement joins TRBV27 to TRBJ2-7, with 14 bases fitting TRBD2. Germline V gene sequence: CDR1 MNHEY, CDR2 SMNVEV (reference sequence). The CDR3 is 15 residues long. Unmatched junction bases numbered 1, after V lost 3 bases and J lost 3 bases. The CDR3 nucleotides read TGTGCCAGCAGTTTCGGACTAGCGGGAGGCTACGAGCAGTACTTC. Translating it yields CASSFGLAGGYEQYF.

The chain has TRBV19 and TRBJ1-5, with D possibly matching TRBD1 (6 bases). CDR1 is LNHDA, CDR2 SQIVND, per germline (reference sequence). Trimming left V 1 base short and J 4 bases short, with 11 bases between. This CDR3 is 15 amino acids long. CDR3 residues: CASSIGAQGNQPQHF. The CDR3, as DNA: TGTGCCAGTAGTATAGGGGCCCAGGGGAATCAGCCCCAGCATTTT.

The rearrangement joins TRBV29-1 to TRBJ1-2, with D perhaps TRBD1 (6 bases). The germline V and J ends were trimmed by 7 bases and 7 bases, with 16 bases remaining between them. The CDR3 totals 12 residues. Germline CDR1 reads SQVTM; CDR2 reads ANQGSEA. The CDR3 nucleotides are TGCAGCGCGGGGACATCGGCCTCTGGCTACACCTTC. Its translation: CSAGTSASGYTF.